This T cell receptor beta chain was retrieved from a study of PD-1 blockade in mismatch repair-deficient tumors. Assay used: immunoSEQ multiplex PCR; TCRdb lists only in-frame clones, some missing. The sample records roughly 80,000 clones, roughly 80% being singletons. TCR sequencing covered a few patients who responded to pembrolizumab. Germline CDR1 and CDR2: MNHEY and SVGAGI. This CDR3 region has 14 residues. Trimming removed 2 bases at V and 2 bases at J, with 10 bases between. The receptor comes from an adult with mismatch repair-deficient cancer. This chain connects TRBV6-5 to TRBJ2-7, with a weak D call TRBD1 (6 bases). Sequenced here: peripheral blood, sampled 12 weeks after starting pembrolizumab. CDR3 nucleotides: TGTGCCAGCAGTTACGGACAGCTTACCTACGAGCAGTACTTC. It translates to CASSYGQLTYEQYF.